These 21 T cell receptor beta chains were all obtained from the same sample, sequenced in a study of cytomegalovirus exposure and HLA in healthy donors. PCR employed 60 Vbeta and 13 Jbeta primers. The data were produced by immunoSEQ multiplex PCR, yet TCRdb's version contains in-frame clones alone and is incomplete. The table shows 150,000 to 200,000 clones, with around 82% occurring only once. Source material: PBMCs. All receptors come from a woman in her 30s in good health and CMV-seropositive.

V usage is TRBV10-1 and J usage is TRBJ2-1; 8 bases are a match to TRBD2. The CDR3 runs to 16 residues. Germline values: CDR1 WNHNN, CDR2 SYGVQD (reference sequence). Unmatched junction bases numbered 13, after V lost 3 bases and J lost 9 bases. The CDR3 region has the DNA TGCGCCAGCAGTGACGGAACGGGGGGGAGGTTGGGTGAGCAGTTCTTC. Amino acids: CASSDGTGGRLGEQFF.

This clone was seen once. CDR3 sequence (DNA): TGCGCCAGCAGTGATACTACAGAGGGGGCTGGGGCCAACGTCCTGACTTTC. Amino acid sequence: CASSDTTEGAGANVLTF. This chain joins TRBV10-1 and TRBJ2-6; possibly TRBD1 for D (6 bases). The CDR3 sequence is 17 residues long. From germline, CDR1 is WNHNN and CDR2 SYGVQD (reference sequence). Trimming pared 3 bases from V and 2 bases from J, leaving 14 bases between.

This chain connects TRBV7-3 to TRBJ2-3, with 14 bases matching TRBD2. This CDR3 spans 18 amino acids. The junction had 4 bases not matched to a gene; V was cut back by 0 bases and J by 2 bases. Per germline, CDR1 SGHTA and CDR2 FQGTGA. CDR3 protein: CASSLTGTSGGATDTQYF. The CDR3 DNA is TGTGCCAGCAGCTTAACTGGGACTAGCGGGGGAGCCACAGATACGCAGTATTTT. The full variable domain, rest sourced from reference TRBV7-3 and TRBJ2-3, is GAGVSQTPSNKVTEKGKYVELRCDPISGHTALYWYRQSLGQGPEFLIYFQGTGAADDSGLPNDRFFAVRPEGSVSTLKIQRTERGDSAVYLCASSLTGTSGGATDTQYFGPGTRLTVL.

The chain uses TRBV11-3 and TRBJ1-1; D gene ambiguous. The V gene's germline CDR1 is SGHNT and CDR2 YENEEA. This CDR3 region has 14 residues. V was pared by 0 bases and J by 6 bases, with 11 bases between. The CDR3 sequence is CASSLDLPAAEAFF. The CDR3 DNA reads TGTGCCAGCAGCTTAGACCTCCCCGCGGCTGAAGCTTTCTTT.

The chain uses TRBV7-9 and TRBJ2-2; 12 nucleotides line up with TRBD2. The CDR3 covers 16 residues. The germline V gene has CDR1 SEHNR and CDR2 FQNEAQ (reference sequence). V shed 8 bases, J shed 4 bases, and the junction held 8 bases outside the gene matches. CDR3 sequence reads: CASLWTSGTPTGELFF. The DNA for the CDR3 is TGTGCCAGCCTATGGACTAGCGGGACTCCCACCGGGGAGCTGTTTTTT.

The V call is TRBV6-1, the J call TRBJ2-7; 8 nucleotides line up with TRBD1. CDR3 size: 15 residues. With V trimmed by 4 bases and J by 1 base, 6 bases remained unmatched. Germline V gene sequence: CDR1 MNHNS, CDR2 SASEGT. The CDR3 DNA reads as TGTGCCAGCAGTGGCCCGGGACAGGAGTCCTACGAGCAGTACTTC. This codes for CASSGPGQESYEQYF.

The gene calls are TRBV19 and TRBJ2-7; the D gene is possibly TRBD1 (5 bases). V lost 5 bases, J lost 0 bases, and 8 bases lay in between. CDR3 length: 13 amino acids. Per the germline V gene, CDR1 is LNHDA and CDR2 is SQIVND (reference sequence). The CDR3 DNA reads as TGTGCCAGTAGTGACAGAGTCTCCTACGAGCAGTACTTC. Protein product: CASSDRVSYEQYF.

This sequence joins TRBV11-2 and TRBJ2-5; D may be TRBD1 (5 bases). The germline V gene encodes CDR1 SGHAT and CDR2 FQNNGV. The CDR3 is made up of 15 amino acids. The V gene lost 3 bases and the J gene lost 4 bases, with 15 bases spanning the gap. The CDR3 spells CASSFKTPQGETQYF. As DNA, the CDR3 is TGTGCCAGCAGCTTTAAGACCCCTCAGGGAGAGACCCAGTACTTC.

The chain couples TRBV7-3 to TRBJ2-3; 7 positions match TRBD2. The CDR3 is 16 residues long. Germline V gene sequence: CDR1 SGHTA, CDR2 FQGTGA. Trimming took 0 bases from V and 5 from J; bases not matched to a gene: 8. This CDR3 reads CASSLTGAGDGDTQYF. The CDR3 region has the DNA TGTGCCAGCAGCTTAACAGGGGCGGGAGATGGAGATACGCAGTATTTT.

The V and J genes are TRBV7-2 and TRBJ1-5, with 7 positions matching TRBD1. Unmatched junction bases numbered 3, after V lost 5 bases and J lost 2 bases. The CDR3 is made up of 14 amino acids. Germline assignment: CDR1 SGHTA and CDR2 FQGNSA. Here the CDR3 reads CASSLGTGNQPQHF. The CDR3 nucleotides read TGTGCCAGCAGCCTCGGGACAGGCAATCAGCCCCAGCATTTT.

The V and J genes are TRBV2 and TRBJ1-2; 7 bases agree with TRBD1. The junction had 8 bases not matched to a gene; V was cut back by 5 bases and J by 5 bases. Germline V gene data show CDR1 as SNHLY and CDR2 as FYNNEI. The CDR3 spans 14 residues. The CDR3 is CASSKDRDRYGYTF. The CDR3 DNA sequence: TGTGCCAGCAGTAAAGACCGGGACAGATATGGCTACACCTTC.

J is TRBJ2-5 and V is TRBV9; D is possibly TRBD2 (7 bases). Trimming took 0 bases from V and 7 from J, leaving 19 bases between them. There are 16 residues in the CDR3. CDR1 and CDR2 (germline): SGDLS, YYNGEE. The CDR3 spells CASSVEAGATGGTQYF. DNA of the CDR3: TGTGCCAGCAGCGTAGAGGCGGGGGCCACGGGGGGGACCCAGTACTTC.

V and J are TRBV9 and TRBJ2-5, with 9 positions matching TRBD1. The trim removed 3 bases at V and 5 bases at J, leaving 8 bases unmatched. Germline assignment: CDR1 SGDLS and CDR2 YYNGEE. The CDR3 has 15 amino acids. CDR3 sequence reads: CASSALGQGRETQYF. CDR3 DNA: TGTGCCAGCAGCGCCTTGGGACAGGGACGGGAGACCCAGTACTTC.

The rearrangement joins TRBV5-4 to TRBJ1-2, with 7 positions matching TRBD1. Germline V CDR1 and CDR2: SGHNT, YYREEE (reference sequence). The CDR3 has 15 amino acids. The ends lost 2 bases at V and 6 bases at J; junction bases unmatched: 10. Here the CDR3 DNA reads TGTGCCAGCAGCTTTTGGGGCAGGGGGAGAGATGGCTACACCTTC. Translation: CASSFWGRGRDGYTF. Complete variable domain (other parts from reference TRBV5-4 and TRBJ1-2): ETGVTQSPTHLIKTRGQQVTLRCSSQSGHNTVSWYQQALGQGPQFIFQYYREEENGRGNFPPRFSGLQFPNYSSELNVNALELDDSALYLCASSFWGRGRDGYTFGSGTRLTVV.

The CDR3 sequence is CASSLARNTGELFF. CDR3 DNA: TGCGCCAGCAGCTTGGCCAGGAACACCGGGGAGCTGTTTTTT. The rearrangement joins TRBV5-1 to TRBJ2-2; D is unclear. The germline V gene has CDR1 SGHRS and CDR2 YFSETQ. Trimming removed 0 bases at V and 1 base at J, with 4 bases between. The CDR3 sequence is 14 residues long. Using reference TRBV5-1 and TRBJ2-2 for the parts outside the CDR3, the full variable domain is KAGVTQTPRYLIKTRGQQVTLSCSPISGHRSVSWYQQTPGQGLQFLFEYFSETQRNKGNFPGRFSGRQFSNSRSEMNVSTLELGDSALYLCASSLARNTGELFFGEGSRLTVL.

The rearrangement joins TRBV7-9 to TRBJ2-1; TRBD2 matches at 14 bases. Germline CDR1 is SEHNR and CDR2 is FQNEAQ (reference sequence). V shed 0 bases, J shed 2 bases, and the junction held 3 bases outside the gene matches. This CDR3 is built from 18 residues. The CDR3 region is CASSLAGLAGATYNEQFF. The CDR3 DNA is TGTGCCAGCAGCTTAGCGGGACTAGCGGGGGCTACCTACAATGAGCAGTTCTTC.

The DNA of the CDR3 is TGTGCCAGCAGCTTAGGTCGGGACTACTCCTACGAGCAGTACTTC. Its translation: CASSLGRDYSYEQYF. This chain connects TRBV7-8 to TRBJ2-7; 7 nucleotides match TRBD2. The CDR3 contains 15 residues. Germline V gene sequence: CDR1 SGHVS, CDR2 FQNEAQ. With V trimmed by 1 base and J by 0 bases, 3 bases remained unmatched.

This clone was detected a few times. The CDR3 region is CASSPPGLGSYNEQFF. As DNA, the CDR3 is TGTGCCAGCAGCCCGCCGGGACTAGGCTCCTACAATGAGCAGTTCTTC. The V call is TRBV7-8, the J call TRBJ2-1; the match to TRBD2 covers 8 bases. Germline V gene data show CDR1 as SGHVS and CDR2 as FQNEAQ. This CDR3 region has 16 residues. The junction had 6 bases not matched to a gene; V was cut back by 5 bases and J by 0 bases. The full variable domain, with the rest looked up from reference TRBV7-8 and TRBJ2-1, is GAGVSQSPRYKVAKRGQDVALRCDPISGHVSLFWYQQALGQGPEFLTYFQNEAQLDKSGLPSDRFFAERPEGSVSTLKIQRTQQEDSAVYLCASSPPGLGSYNEQFFGPGTRLTVL.

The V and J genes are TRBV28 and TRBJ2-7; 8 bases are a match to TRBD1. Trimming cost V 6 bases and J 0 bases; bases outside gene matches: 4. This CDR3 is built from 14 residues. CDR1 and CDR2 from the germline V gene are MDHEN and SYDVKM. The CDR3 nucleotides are TGTGCCAGCAGCCCAGGGGGCCTCTCCTACGAGCAGTACTTC. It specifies CASSPGGLSYEQYF. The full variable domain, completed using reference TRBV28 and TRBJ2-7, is DVKVTQSSRYLVKRTGEKVFLECVQDMDHENMFWYRQDPGLGLRLIYFSYDVKMKEKGDIPEGYSVSREKKERFSLILESASTNQTSMYLCASSPGGLSYEQYFGPGTRLTVT.

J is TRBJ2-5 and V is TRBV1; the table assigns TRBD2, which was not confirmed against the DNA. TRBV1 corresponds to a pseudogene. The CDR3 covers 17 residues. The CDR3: CTSSPIPGLAFSETQYF. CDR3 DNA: TGCACCAGCAGCCCTATTCCGGGACTAGCTTTTTCGGAGACCCAGTACTTC.

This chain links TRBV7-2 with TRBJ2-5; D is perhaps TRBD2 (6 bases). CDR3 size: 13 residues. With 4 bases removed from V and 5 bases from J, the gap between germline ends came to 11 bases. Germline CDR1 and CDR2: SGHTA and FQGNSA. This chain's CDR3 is CASSSSRGETQYF. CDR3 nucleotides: TGTGCCAGCAGCTCCTCTCGGGGGGAGACCCAGTACTTC.